The rows below give T cell receptor beta chains drawn from one sample of a study of regulatory T cells in long-lasting Graves disease. TCRdb recomputed calls from the multiplex PCR reads with MiXCR, one row per CDR3 protein. The table has around 420,000 distinct CDR3 sequences, roughly 16% seen once. The specimen comprised peripheral blood mononuclear cells (PBMCs), sampled at new diagnosis, from a patient treated with antithyroid drugs. These receptor sequences come from a female donor with Graves disease. Both conserved end residues are trimmed from each CDR3. Each record gives: V gene, CDR3 protein.

v_call: TRBV19
cdr3_aa: ASSTRGSNQPQH

v_call: TRBV3-1
cdr3_aa: ASSQPYTGIGGYNEQF

v_call: TRBV29-1
cdr3_aa: SVEVTGGDYT

v_call: TRBV9
cdr3_aa: ASSVVSGRTNEQF

v_call: TRBV20-1
cdr3_aa: SARDPLAGGPDTQY

v_call: TRBV27
cdr3_aa: ASSFGRTSQETQY

v_call: TRBV6-2/TRBV6-3
cdr3_aa: AITGLQSNQPQH

v_call: TRBV27
cdr3_aa: ASSFSRDYEQY

v_call: TRBV12-3/TRBV12-4
cdr3_aa: ASSSVPGQGVLMNTEAF

v_call: TRBV5-6
cdr3_aa: ASSVYGTPTNEKLF

v_call: TRBV6-2/TRBV6-3
cdr3_aa: ASSYLESSSGNTIY

v_call: TRBV2
cdr3_aa: ASSRGGDTRTKAF

v_call: TRBV6-2/TRBV6-3
cdr3_aa: ASSLGLADSSYNEQF

v_call: TRBV9
cdr3_aa: ASSSERTNTEAF

v_call: TRBV28
cdr3_aa: ATLQTGGYGYT

v_call: TRBV20-1
cdr3_aa: SANLFPVSYEQY

v_call: TRBV7-9
cdr3_aa: ASSHSGLSTDTQY

v_call: TRBV14
cdr3_aa: ASSRSGTSGYEQF

v_call: TRBV2
cdr3_aa: ASRPGEEAGELF

v_call: TRBV12-3/TRBV12-4
cdr3_aa: ASSILLVSEQF

v_call: TRBV2
cdr3_aa: ASRGTGGTYSNQPQH

v_call: TRBV28
cdr3_aa: ASSLSRTGFQPQH

v_call: TRBV7-3
cdr3_aa: ASSSTSGRYNEQF

v_call: TRBV13
cdr3_aa: ASSFDRGYGLAYGYT

v_call: TRBV18
cdr3_aa: ASCAGTSCSNEQF

v_call: TRBV11-2
cdr3_aa: ASSLGDRARFYGYT

v_call: TRBV7-2
cdr3_aa: ASSLGWTTEAF

v_call: TRBV2
cdr3_aa: ASSSTTSGRKNIQY

v_call: TRBV4-2
cdr3_aa: ASSQDGSGYLNEQF

v_call: TRBV4-1
cdr3_aa: ASSQGDNLANTEAF

v_call: TRBV12-3/TRBV12-4
cdr3_aa: ASTNIPGAGGQPQH

v_call: TRBV5-5
cdr3_aa: ASSWSSGTGRNQPQH

v_call: TRBV29-1
cdr3_aa: SARPTRQGREKLF

v_call: TRBV10-3
cdr3_aa: AISSGAYQETQY

v_call: TRBV18
cdr3_aa: ASSPTAQPYAGELF

v_call: TRBV12-5
cdr3_aa: ASGLVRQGVNPQH

v_call: TRBV28
cdr3_aa: ASSSTPWGGAGANVLT

v_call: TRBV20-1
cdr3_aa: SARKLQNTGELF